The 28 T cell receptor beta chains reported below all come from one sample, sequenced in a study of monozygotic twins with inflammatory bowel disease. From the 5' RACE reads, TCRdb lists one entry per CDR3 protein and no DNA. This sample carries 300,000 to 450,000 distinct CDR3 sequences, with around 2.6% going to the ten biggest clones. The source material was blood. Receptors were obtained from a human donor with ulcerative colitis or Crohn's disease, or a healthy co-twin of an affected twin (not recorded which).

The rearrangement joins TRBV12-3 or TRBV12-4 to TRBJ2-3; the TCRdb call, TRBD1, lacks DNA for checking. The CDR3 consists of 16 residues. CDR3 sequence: CASSPGTGGWTDTQYF.

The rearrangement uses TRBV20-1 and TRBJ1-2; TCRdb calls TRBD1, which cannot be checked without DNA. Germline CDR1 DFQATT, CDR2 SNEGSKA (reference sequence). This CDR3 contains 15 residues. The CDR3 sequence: CSARPGTGPNYGYTF.

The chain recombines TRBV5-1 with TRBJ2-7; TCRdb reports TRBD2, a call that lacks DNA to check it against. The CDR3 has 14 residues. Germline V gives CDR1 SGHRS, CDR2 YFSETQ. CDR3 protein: CASSLDGGSYEQYF.

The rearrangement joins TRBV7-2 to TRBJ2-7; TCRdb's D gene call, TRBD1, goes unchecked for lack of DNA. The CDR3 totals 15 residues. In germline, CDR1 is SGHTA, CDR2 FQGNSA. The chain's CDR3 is CASTGWGTGTYEQYF.

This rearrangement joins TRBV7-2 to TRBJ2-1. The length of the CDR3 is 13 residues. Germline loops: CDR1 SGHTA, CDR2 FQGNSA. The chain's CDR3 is CASSLNRGNEQFF.

CDR3 residues: CASSLNMAAGSYEQYF. The V and J genes are TRBV5-1 and TRBJ2-7. The CDR3 length is 16 residues. Germline V gives CDR1 SGHRS, CDR2 YFSETQ.

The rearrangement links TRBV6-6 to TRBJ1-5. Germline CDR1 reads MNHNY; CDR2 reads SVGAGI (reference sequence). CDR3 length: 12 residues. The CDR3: CASRELNQPQHF.

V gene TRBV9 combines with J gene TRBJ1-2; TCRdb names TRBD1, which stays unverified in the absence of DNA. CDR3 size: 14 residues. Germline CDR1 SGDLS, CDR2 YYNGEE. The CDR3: CASSVVEGNYGYTF.

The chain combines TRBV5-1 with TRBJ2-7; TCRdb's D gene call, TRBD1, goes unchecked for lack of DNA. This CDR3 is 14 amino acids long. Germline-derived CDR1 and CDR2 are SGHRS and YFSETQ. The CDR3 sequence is CASSPRTGWYEQYF.

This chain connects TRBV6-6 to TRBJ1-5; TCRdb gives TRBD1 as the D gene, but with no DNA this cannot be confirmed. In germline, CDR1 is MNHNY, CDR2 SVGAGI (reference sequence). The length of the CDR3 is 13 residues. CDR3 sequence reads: CASSYTGSQPQHF.

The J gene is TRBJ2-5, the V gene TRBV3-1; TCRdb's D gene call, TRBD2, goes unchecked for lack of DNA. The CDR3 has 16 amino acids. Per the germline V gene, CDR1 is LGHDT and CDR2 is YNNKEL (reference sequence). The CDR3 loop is CASRGTSGGLQETQYF.

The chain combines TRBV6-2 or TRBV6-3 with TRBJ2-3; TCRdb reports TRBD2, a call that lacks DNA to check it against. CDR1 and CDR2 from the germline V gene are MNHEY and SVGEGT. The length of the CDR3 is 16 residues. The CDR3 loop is CASSKTSGDSKDTQYF.

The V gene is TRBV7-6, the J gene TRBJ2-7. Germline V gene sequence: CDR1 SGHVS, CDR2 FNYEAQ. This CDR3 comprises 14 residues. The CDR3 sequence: CASSLAAGSYEQYF.

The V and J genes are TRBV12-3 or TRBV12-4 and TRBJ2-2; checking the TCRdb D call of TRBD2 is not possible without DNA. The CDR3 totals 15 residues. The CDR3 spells CASSLLGGWTGELFF.

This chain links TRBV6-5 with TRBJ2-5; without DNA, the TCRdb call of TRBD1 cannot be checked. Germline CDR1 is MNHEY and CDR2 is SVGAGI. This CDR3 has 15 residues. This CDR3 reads CASSYGGRLGETQYF.

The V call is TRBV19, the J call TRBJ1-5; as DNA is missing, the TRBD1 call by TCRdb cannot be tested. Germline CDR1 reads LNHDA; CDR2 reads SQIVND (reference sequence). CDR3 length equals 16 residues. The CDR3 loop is CASSIRAGVRHQPQHF.

CDR3 amino acids: CSVVSRGYQETQYF. V is TRBV29-1 and J is TRBJ2-5. In germline, CDR1 is SQVTM, CDR2 ANQGSEA. The CDR3 contains 14 residues.

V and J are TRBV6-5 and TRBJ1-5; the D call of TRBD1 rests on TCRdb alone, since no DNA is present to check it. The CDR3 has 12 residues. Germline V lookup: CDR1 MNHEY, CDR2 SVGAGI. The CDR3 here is CASGNRGQPQHF.

The CDR3 loop reads CSARDFDDRTEETQYF. The chain combines TRBV20-1 with TRBJ2-5; TCRdb picks TRBD1, but there is no DNA to check that call. Germline V gene data show CDR1 as DFQATT and CDR2 as SNEGSKA (reference sequence). This CDR3 is 16 amino acids long.

The CDR3 sequence: CASSAIQGAYSNQPQHF. The rearrangement links TRBV7-7 to TRBJ1-5; TCRdb outputs TRBD1, but without DNA this stays unchecked. The length of the CDR3 is 17 residues. The germline gives CDR1 SSHAT, CDR2 FNYEAQ (reference sequence).

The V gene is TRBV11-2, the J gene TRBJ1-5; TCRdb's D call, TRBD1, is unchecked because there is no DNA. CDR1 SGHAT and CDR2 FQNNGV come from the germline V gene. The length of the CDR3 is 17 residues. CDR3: CASSLDDRKESYQSQHF. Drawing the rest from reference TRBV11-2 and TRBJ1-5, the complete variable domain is EAGVAQSPRYKIIEKRQSVAFWCNPISGHATLYWYQQILGQGPKLLIQFQNNGVVDDSQLPKDRFSAERLKGVDSTLKIQPAKLEDSAVYLCASSLDDRKESYQSQHFGDGTRLSIL.

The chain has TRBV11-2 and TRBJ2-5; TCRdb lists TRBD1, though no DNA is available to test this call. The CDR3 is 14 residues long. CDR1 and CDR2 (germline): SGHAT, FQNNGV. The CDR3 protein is CTSSPPWGAETQYF.

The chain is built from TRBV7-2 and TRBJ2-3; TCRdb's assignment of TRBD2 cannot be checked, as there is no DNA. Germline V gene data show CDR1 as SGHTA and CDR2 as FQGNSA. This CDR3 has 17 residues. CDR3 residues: CASSFDYLMKGPDTQYF.

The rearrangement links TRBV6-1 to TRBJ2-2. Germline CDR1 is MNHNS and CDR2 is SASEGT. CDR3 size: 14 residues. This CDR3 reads CASSEAGDTGELFF.

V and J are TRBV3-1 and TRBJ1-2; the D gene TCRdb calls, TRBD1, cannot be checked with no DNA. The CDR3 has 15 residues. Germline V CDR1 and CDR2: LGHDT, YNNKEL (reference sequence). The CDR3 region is CASSLGTGANYGYTF.

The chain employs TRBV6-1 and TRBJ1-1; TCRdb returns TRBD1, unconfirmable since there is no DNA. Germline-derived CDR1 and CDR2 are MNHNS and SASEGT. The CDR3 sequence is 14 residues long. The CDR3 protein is CAIKRGPKNTEAFF.

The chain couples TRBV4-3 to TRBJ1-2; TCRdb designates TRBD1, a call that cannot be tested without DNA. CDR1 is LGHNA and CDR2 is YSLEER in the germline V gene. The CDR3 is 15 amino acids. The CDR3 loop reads CASSQAIQGEYGYTF.

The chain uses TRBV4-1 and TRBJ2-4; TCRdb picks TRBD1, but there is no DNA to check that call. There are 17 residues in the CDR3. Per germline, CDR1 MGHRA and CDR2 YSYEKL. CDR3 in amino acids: CASSQAGQGAVKNIQYF.